This TCR beta chain originates from a study of control samples from healthy donors and cancer patients (dated by TCRdb to the early 2020s). Libraries came from the immunoSEQ multiplex PCR assay. As stored in TCRdb, this immuneACCESS dataset retains in-frame rearrangements with V and J assigned. A fraction of the clones does not appear; measured against another copy, unresolved V genes explain less than half of the discrepancy, and the remainder lacks a known reason. Recorded for this sample are about 110,000 clones; around 80% of them occurred a single time. 6.5% of the sample rests with the top ten. From the cysteine up to the phenylalanine, the CDR3 has a length of 15 residues. Only CDR3 DNA is held: 45 bases, read in frame from base 1. CDR1 and CDR2 were assigned from the germline V gene as SGHRS and YFSETQ. V sheds 1 base and J sheds 4 bases, leaving 11 bases between their ends. Of note for this clone: No cognate antigen has been identified for it. Per-base quality was not reported, and no clone a single base away is much larger than it.

This TCR was sampled from a young man in good health. The chain is assembled from TRBV5-1 and TRBJ2-2; no D gene is confidently identified. Input material: blood. The CDR3 corresponds to CASSLKQVGTGELFF. The base sequence is TGCGCCAGCAGCTTGAAGCAGGTGGGCACCGGGGAGCTGTTTTTT. Where the CDR3 stops, the reference TRBV5-1 and TRBJ2-2 genes take over; the full variable domain is KAGVTQTPRYLIKTRGQQVTLSCSPISGHRSVSWYQQTPGQGLQFLFEYFSETQRNKGNFPGRFSGRQFSNSRSEMNVSTLELGDSALYLCASSLKQVGTGELFFGEGSRLTVL.